The rows below give T cell receptor beta chains drawn from one sample of a study of blood T cell repertoires in COVID-19. Method: immunoSEQ multiplex PCR; TCRdb's copy keeps in-frame clones and lacks some. The repertoire consists of 150,000 to 200,000 clones, with approximately 83% occurring once and the leading ten covering around 8.6%. Sequences were obtained from peripheral blood. The source of these receptors is a man in his forties or fifties with active or convalescent COVID-19. The conserved cysteine and the conserved F or W are not part of the CDR3 here. Fields, in order: V gene, J gene, D gene, CDR3 protein. D genes are given only for firm matches.

v_call: TRBV4-3
j_call: TRBJ2-5
d_call: TRBD2
cdr3_aa: ASSQEYGTSGSQETQY

v_call: TRBV10-3
j_call: TRBJ1-5
d_call: -
cdr3_aa: ATRDTYQPQH

v_call: TRBV28
j_call: TRBJ1-4
d_call: TRBD1
cdr3_aa: ASSSGTGGKLF

v_call: TRBV10-3
j_call: TRBJ2-3
d_call: -
cdr3_aa: AISEARPGDTQY

v_call: TRBV11-2
j_call: TRBJ1-1
d_call: -
cdr3_aa: ASSRDMNTEAF

v_call: TRBV4-1
j_call: TRBJ1-6
d_call: -
cdr3_aa: ASSQAPGRASPLH

v_call: TRBV7-2
j_call: TRBJ2-5
d_call: TRBD2
cdr3_aa: ASSLGGGPVETQY

v_call: TRBV5-1
j_call: TRBJ2-2
d_call: -
cdr3_aa: ASSLVPGVNTGELF

v_call: TRBV4-3
j_call: TRBJ2-1
d_call: -
cdr3_aa: ASSASPSYNEQF

v_call: TRBV19
j_call: TRBJ2-7
d_call: TRBD2
cdr3_aa: ASSLEAGVISYEQY

v_call: TRBV12-3/TRBV12-4
j_call: TRBJ2-2
d_call: -
cdr3_aa: ATRGTNTGELF

v_call: TRBV18
j_call: TRBJ2-7
d_call: -
cdr3_aa: ASSKGTSRGEQY

v_call: TRBV24-1
j_call: TRBJ1-5
d_call: TRBD1
cdr3_aa: ATSERTGVNQPQH

v_call: TRBV5-6
j_call: TRBJ1-2
d_call: -
cdr3_aa: ASSLQGGYYGYT

v_call: TRBV20-1
j_call: TRBJ2-3
d_call: -
cdr3_aa: SASHSDTQY

v_call: TRBV28
j_call: TRBJ1-1
d_call: -
cdr3_aa: ASSFLLAANTEAF

v_call: TRBV30
j_call: TRBJ2-2
d_call: TRBD1
cdr3_aa: AWSVKGQGNTGELF

v_call: TRBV3-1/TRBV3-2
j_call: TRBJ2-1
d_call: TRBD1
cdr3_aa: ASSQGFGGQVEF

v_call: TRBV12-3/TRBV12-4
j_call: TRBJ2-1
d_call: -
cdr3_aa: ASSLTERYEQF

v_call: TRBV21-1
j_call: TRBJ1-5
d_call: -
cdr3_aa: ASSPRGDSLTRCNQPQH

v_call: TRBV4-2
j_call: TRBJ2-3
d_call: TRBD2
cdr3_aa: ASSQTGTSGVPYAQY

v_call: TRBV10-3
j_call: TRBJ2-7
d_call: TRBD1
cdr3_aa: AINPGQGDEQY

v_call: TRBV12-3/TRBV12-4
j_call: TRBJ1-4
d_call: TRBD1
cdr3_aa: ASRGTVNEKLF

v_call: TRBV29-1
j_call: TRBJ1-2
d_call: TRBD1
cdr3_aa: SDLDRAYSNYGYT

v_call: TRBV7-9
j_call: TRBJ1-4
d_call: TRBD1
cdr3_aa: ASSFPGQGNEKLF

v_call: TRBV25-1
j_call: TRBJ2-2
d_call: -
cdr3_aa: ASIAEENTGELF

v_call: TRBV2
j_call: TRBJ2-2
d_call: TRBD2
cdr3_aa: ASRRTSGGAGELF

v_call: TRBV18
j_call: TRBJ2-7
d_call: TRBD2
cdr3_aa: ASSLLGLAGGTSNYEQY

v_call: TRBV2
j_call: TRBJ2-3
d_call: -
cdr3_aa: ASSVSGPDTQY

v_call: TRBV29-1
j_call: TRBJ2-7
d_call: -
cdr3_aa: SVEQINEQY

v_call: TRBV30
j_call: TRBJ1-2
d_call: -
cdr3_aa: AWRVTDYGYT

v_call: TRBV7-2
j_call: TRBJ2-7
d_call: -
cdr3_aa: ASNRDSLATSYEQY

v_call: TRBV11-3
j_call: TRBJ2-3
d_call: -
cdr3_aa: ASSLTGSTDTQY

v_call: TRBV7-3
j_call: TRBJ1-4
d_call: TRBD1
cdr3_aa: ASSSTGGLGEKLF

v_call: TRBV5-4
j_call: TRBJ2-3
d_call: TRBD2
cdr3_aa: ASSLPGGSDTDTQY

v_call: TRBV18
j_call: TRBJ1-2
d_call: -
cdr3_aa: ASSPARQADYGYT

v_call: TRBV9
j_call: TRBJ2-1
d_call: TRBD1
cdr3_aa: ASSVAGTDLL

v_call: TRBV6-6
j_call: TRBJ2-3
d_call: -
cdr3_aa: ASSYPSRTDTQY

v_call: TRBV29-1
j_call: TRBJ1-5
d_call: -
cdr3_aa: SVTSRGVNQPQH

v_call: TRBV3-1/TRBV3-2
j_call: TRBJ1-3
d_call: -
cdr3_aa: ASSQVLSGSGNTIY

v_call: TRBV19
j_call: TRBJ2-4
d_call: TRBD1
cdr3_aa: ASSKLSRTGRNIQY

v_call: TRBV19
j_call: TRBJ2-7
d_call: -
cdr3_aa: ASSQTVSYEQY

v_call: TRBV14
j_call: TRBJ1-6
d_call: -
cdr3_aa: ASSIQRDFKSPLH

v_call: TRBV24-1
j_call: TRBJ2-2
d_call: -
cdr3_aa: ATSDPEASNTGELF

v_call: TRBV11-1
j_call: TRBJ2-2
d_call: -
cdr3_aa: ASSVLVTAGELF

v_call: TRBV5-5
j_call: TRBJ1-1
d_call: -
cdr3_aa: ASSRQETEAF

v_call: TRBV3-1/TRBV3-2
j_call: TRBJ1-2
d_call: -
cdr3_aa: ASSAKTGGGYT

v_call: TRBV6-5
j_call: TRBJ2-1
d_call: -
cdr3_aa: ASRQTDSYNEQF

v_call: TRBV19
j_call: TRBJ1-3
d_call: -
cdr3_aa: ASSMPTRGRGNTIY

v_call: TRBV5-6
j_call: TRBJ1-5
d_call: TRBD1
cdr3_aa: ASSLGDRASNQPQH

v_call: TRBV27
j_call: TRBJ1-1
d_call: -
cdr3_aa: ASRQTGTSRSTEAF

v_call: TRBV11-2
j_call: TRBJ2-1
d_call: TRBD2
cdr3_aa: ASSLAGGPVEQF

v_call: TRBV29-1
j_call: TRBJ1-1
d_call: TRBD1
cdr3_aa: SVRTGAGTEAF

v_call: TRBV28
j_call: TRBJ1-2
d_call: -
cdr3_aa: ASSLPHT

v_call: TRBV6-1
j_call: TRBJ2-1
d_call: -
cdr3_aa: ASSETPGGSEQF